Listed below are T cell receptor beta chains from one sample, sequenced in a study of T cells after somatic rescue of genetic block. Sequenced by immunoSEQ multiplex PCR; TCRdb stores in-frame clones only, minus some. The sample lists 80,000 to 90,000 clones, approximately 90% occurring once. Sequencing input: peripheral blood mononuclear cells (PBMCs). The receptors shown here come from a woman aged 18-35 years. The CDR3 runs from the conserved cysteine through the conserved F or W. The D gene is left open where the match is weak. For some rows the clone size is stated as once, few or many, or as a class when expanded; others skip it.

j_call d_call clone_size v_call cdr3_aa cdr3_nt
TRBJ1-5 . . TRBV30 CAWSVLRGVNQPQHF TGTGCCTGGAGTGTACTCCGGGGGGTCAATCAGCCCCAGCATTTT
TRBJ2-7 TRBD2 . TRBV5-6 CASSFSSWTGGSPYEQYF TGTGCCAGCAGCTTCTCCTCGTGGACGGGAGGGTCGCCCTACGAGCAGTACTTC
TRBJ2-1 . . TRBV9 CASSVARAGPHNEQFF TGTGCCAGCAGCGTAGCTAGGGCGGGCCCCCACAATGAGCAGTTCTTC
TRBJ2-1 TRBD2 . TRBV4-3 CASSQVGTSYEQFF TGCGCCAGCAGCCAAGTGGGGACTAGCTATGAGCAGTTCTTC
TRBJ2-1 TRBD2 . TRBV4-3 CASSPPRTSGRPPYNEQFF TGCGCCAGCAGCCCCCCCCGGACTAGCGGGAGGCCTCCCTACAATGAGCAGTTCTTC
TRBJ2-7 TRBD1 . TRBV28 CASSFQGQGSYEQYF TGTGCCAGCAGTTTCCAGGGACAGGGATCCTACGAGCAGTACTTC
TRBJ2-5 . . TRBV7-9 CASSLGRQETQYF TGTGCCAGCAGCTTAGGACGCCAAGAGACCCAGTACTTC
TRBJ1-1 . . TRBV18 CASHGEAIMNTEAFF TGTGCCAGCCACGGGGAAGCAATAATGAACACTGAAGCTTTCTTT
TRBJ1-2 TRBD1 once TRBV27 CASSGQTGGPGEGYTF TGTGCCAGCAGTGGGCAGACAGGGGGCCCAGGAGAAGGCTACACCTTC
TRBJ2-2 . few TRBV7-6 CASSLGANTGELFF TGTGCCAGCAGCTTGGGGGCGAACACCGGGGAGCTGTTTTTT
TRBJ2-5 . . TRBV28 CASSPRETQYF TGTGCCAGCAGCCCCCGCGAGACCCAGTACTTC
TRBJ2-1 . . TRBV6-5 CASSYLWARNEQFF TGTGCCAGCAGTTACTTGTGGGCGCGTAATGAGCAGTTCTTC
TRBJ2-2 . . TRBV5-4 CASSSALTGELFF TGTGCCAGCAGCTCGGCCCTAACCGGGGAGCTGTTTTTT
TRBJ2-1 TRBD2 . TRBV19 CASSTGLAGGDEQFF TGTGCCAGTAGTACTGGACTAGCGGGAGGCGATGAGCAGTTCTTC
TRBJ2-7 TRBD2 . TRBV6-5 CASSPPGLDWGEQYF TGTGCCAGCAGTCCTCCGGGACTAGATTGGGGAGAGCAGTACTTC
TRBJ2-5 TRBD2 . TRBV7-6 CASSASGSGETQYF TGTGCCAGCAGCGCTAGCGGGAGTGGAGAGACCCAGTACTTC
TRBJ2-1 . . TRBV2 CASTRRGGVGYNEQFF TGTGCCAGCACCCGAAGGGGGGGCGTCGGATACAATGAGCAGTTCTTC
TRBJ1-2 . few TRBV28 CASSLMGVYGYTF TGTGCCAGCAGTTTAATGGGGGTCTACGGCTACACCTTC
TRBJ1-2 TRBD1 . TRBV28 CASRTQGLVGYTF TGTGCCAGCAGGACACAGGGGCTGGTAGGCTACACCTTC
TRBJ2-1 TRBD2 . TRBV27 CASSLAGGVNEQFF TGTGCCAGCAGTTTAGCGGGGGGGGTCAATGAGCAGTTCTTC
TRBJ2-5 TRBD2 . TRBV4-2 CASSQGGPSTSGMGKTQYF TGTGCCAGCAGCCAAGGAGGACCTAGTACTAGCGGGATGGGAAAGACCCAGTACTTC
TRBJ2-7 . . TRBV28 CASTKSGGLHSYEQYF TGTGCCAGTACTAAGAGCGGCGGACTCCACTCCTACGAGCAGTACTTC
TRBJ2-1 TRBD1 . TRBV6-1 CASSDDTGTAYNEQFF TGTGCCAGCAGTGACGATACCGGGACAGCATACAATGAGCAGTTCTTC
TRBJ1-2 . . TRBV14 CASSQDWGASGLYGYTF TGTGCCAGCAGCCAAGATTGGGGGGCAAGTGGCCTATATGGCTACACCTTC
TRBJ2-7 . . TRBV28 CASSLQRRYYGQYF TGTGCCAGCAGTTTGCAGCGACGGTACTATGGGCAGTACTTC
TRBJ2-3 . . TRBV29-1 CSVGPLEGNTQYF TGCAGCGTTGGGCCGTTGGAAGGGAATACGCAGTATTTT
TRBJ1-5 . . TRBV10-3 CAISESGEQPQHF TGTGCCATCAGTGAGTCGGGAGAACAGCCCCAGCATTTT
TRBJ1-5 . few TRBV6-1 CASSDTAPQHF TGTGCCAGCAGTGACACGGCACCCCAGCATTTT
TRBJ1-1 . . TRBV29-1 CSVEGPRKGSTEAFF TGCAGCGTTGAAGGACCCCGGAAAGGGAGCACTGAAGCTTTCTTT
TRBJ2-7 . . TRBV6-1 CASSLWKHEQYF TGTGCCAGCAGTTTGTGGAAGCACGAGCAGTACTTC
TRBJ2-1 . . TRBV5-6 CASSFVRGSYNEQFF TGTGCCAGCAGCTTTGTGCGGGGATCCTACAATGAGCAGTTCTTC
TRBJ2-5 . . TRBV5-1 CASSWIQVGGETQYF TGCGCCAGCAGCTGGATACAGGTTGGGGGGGAGACCCAGTACTTC
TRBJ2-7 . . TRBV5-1 CASSFRPRGVAGTDRAYEQYF TGCGCCAGCAGCTTCCGCCCCCGGGGGGTAGCGGGCACGGACAGGGCCTACGAGCAGTACTTC
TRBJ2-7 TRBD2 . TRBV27 CASSFAAGDFYEQYF TGTGCCAGCAGTTTTGCGGCGGGAGACTTCTACGAGCAGTACTTC
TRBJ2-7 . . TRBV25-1 CASSEFTPPYGQYF TGTGCCAGCAGTGAATTCACACCCCCCTACGGGCAGTACTTC
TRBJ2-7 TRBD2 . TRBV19 CASSMFGGSDTKPYF TGTGCCAGTAGTATGTTTGGCGGGAGCGATACGAAACCGTACTTC
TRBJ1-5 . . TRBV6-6 CASSAPGGNQPQHF TGTGCCAGCAGTGCCCCGGGGGGCAATCAGCCCCAGCATTTT
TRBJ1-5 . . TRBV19 CATSLGPGSNQPQHF TGTGCCACGTCATTGGGGCCCGGAAGCAATCAGCCCCAGCATTTT
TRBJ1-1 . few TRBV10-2 CASGRVGNTEAFF TGCGCCAGCGGTAGGGTGGGGAACACTGAAGCTTTCTTT
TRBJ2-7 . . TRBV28 CASSEIRPLGAYEQYF TGTGCCAGCAGTGAAATTCGGCCATTGGGGGCCTACGAGCAGTACTTC
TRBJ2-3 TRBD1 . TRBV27 CASSPAGTGWDTQYF TGTGCCAGCAGCCCAGCCGGGACAGGGTGGGATACGCAGTATTTT
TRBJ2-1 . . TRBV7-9 CASSFHHSYNEQFF TGTGCCAGCAGTTTCCACCACTCCTACAATGAGCAGTTCTTC
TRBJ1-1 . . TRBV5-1 CASSLNTEAFF TGCGCCAGCAGCTTGAACACTGAAGCTTTCTTT
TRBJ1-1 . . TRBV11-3 CASSLSPAAEAFF TGTGCCAGCAGCTTGTCACCGGCAGCTGAAGCTTTCTTT
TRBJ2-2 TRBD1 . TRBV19 CASRGTGVPGELFF TGTGCCAGTAGGGGGACAGGGGTTCCCGGGGAGCTGTTTTTT
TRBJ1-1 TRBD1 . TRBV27 CASSSDRSVGAFF TGTGCCAGCAGTTCGGACAGGTCGGTGGGAGCTTTCTTT
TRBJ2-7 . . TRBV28 CASIPGVESYEQYF TGTGCCAGCATTCCCGGGGTAGAATCCTACGAGCAGTACTTC
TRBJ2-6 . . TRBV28 CASSALGAGANVLTF TGTGCCAGCAGTGCACTCGGGGCGGGGGCCAACGTCCTGACTTTC
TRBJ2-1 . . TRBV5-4 CASSEGGSVTYNEQFF TGTGCCAGCAGCGAGGGGGGGAGTGTAACCTACAATGAGCAGTTCTTC
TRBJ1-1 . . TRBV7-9 CASSLGQPNTEAFF TGTGCCAGCAGCTTGGGGCAGCCGAACACTGAAGCTTTCTTT